Reported below is one TCR beta chain. The antigen is undetermined. The primer mix had 60 Vbeta and 13 Jbeta primers. Repertoires were generated with immunoSEQ multiplex PCR, while TCRdb's copy carries only in-frame clones and drops some. The sample shows under 150,000 clones, 70% to 80% of them seen only once. This CDR3 is 14 amino acids long. V lost 8 bases and J lost 3, with 16 bases in between. In germline, CDR1 is SNHLY, CDR2 FYNNEI. The sample originates from a study of cytomegalovirus exposure and HLA in healthy donors. Study details: Samples from HLA-typed donors yielded 85 million to 95 million unique TCRs in an early data release.

Study-wide points: Later, TCR association rates were found to vary by HLA locus, highest for DRB1 and lowest for HLA-C.

The clonotype comes from a woman aged 25 to 39 in good health and CMV-seropositive. The chain links TRBV2 to TRBJ2-5; D might be TRBD1 (6 bases). The sequenced material came from PBMCs. This chain's CDR3 is CASLGATGEETQYF. The CDR3 DNA follows: TGTGCCAGCCTTGGGGCGACAGGAGAAGAGACCCAGTACTTC. Full variable domain (outside the CDR3, taken from reference TRBV2 and TRBJ2-5): EPEVTQTPSHQVTQMGQEVILRCVPISNHLYFYWYRQILGQKVEFLVSFYNNEISEKSEIFDDQFSVERPDGSNFTLKIRSTKLEDSAMYFCASLGATGEETQYFGPGTRLLVL.